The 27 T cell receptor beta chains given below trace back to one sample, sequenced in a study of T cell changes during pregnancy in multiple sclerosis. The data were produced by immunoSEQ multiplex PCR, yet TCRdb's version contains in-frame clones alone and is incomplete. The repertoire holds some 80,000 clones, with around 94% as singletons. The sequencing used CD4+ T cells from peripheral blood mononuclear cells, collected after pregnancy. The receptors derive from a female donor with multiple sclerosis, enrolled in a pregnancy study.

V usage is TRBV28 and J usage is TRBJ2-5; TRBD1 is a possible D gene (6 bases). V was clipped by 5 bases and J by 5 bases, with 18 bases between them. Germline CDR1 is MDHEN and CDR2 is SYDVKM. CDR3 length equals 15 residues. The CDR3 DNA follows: TGTGCCAGCAGTATCGGGACATTACGTCGGGAGACCCAGTACTTC. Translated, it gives CASSIGTLRRETQYF.

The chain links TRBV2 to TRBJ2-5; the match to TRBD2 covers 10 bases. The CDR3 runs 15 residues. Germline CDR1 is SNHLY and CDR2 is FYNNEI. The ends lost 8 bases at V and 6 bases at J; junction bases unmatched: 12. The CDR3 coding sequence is TGTGCCAGCTGGGGGGGACTAGCGAAGGGAAAGACCCAGTACTTC. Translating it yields CASWGGLAKGKTQYF.

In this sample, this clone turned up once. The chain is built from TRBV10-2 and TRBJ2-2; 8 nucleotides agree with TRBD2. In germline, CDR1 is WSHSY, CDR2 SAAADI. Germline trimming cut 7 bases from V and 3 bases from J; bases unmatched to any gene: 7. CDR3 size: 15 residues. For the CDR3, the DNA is TGCGCCAGCACCCTGAGGCGGGGGGACACCGGGGAGCTGTTTTTT. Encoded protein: CASTLRRGDTGELFF.

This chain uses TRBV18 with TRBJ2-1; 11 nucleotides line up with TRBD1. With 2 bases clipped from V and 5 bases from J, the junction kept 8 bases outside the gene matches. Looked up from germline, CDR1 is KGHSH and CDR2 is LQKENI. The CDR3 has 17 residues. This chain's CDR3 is CASSPIMGQGVNNEQFF. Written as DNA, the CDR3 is TGTGCCAGCTCACCAATTATGGGACAGGGGGTTAACAATGAGCAGTTCTTC.

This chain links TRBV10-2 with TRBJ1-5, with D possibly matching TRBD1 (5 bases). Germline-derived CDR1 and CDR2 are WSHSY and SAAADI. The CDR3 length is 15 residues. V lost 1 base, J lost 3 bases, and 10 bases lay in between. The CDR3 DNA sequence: TGCGCCAGCAGTGAGTGGGGGGAGGTCAATCAGCCCCAGCATTTT. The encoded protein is CASSEWGEVNQPQHF.

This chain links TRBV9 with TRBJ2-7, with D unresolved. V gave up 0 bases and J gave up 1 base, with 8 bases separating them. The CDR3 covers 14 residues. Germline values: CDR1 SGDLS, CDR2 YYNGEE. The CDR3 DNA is TGTGCCAGCAGCGTAGATCAGGTGTCCTACGAGCAGTACTTC. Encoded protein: CASSVDQVSYEQYF.

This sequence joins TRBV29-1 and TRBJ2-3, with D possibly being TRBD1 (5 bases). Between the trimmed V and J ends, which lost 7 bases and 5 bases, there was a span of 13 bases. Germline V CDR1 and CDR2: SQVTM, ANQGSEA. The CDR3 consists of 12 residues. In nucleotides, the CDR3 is TGCAGCGCCTCGAAGGGGCAAGATACGCAGTATTTT. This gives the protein CSASKGQDTQYF.

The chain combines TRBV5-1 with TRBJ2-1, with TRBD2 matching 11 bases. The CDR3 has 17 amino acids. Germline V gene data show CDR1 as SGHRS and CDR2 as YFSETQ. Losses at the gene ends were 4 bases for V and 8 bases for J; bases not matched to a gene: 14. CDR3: CASSPRGASGRFHEQFF. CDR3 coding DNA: TGCGCCAGCAGCCCGCGGGGGGCTAGCGGGAGGTTTCATGAGCAGTTCTTC.

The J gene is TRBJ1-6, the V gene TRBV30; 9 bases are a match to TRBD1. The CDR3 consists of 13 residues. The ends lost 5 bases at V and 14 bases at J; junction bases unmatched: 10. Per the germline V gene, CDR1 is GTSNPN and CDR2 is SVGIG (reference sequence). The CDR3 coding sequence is TGTGCCTGGTCCCGGGACAGGGATAGTACCCTCCACTTT. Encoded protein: CAWSRDRDSTLHF.

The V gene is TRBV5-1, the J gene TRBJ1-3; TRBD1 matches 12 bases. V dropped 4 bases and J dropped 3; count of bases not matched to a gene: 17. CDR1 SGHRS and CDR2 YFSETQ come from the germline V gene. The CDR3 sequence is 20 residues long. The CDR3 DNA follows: TGCGCCAGCAGCCCTTCACCTCCCGGGACAGGGGGCGCAGGTGGAAACACCATATATTTT. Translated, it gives CASSPSPPGTGGAGGNTIYF.

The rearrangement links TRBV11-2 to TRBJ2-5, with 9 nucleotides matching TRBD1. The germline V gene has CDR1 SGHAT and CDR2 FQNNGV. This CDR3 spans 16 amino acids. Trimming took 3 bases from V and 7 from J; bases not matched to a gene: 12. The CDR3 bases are TGTGCCAGCAGCTTTAGACAGGGGGTGGTCCGGGGGACCCAGTACTTC. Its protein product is CASSFRQGVVRGTQYF. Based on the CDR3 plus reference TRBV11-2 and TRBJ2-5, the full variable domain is EAGVAQSPRYKIIEKRQSVAFWCNPISGHATLYWYQQILGQGPKLLIQFQNNGVVDDSQLPKDRFSAERLKGVDSTLKIQPAKLEDSAVYLCASSFRQGVVRGTQYFGPGTRLLVL.

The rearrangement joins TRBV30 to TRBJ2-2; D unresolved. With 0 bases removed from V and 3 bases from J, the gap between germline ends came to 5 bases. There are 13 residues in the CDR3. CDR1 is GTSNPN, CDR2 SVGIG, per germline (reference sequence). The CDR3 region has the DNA TGTGCCTGGAGTGTAACTGACACCGGGGAGCTGTTTTTT. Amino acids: CAWSVTDTGELFF. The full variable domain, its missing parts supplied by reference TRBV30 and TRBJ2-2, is SQTIHQWPATLVQPVGSPLSLECTVEGTSNPNLYWYRQAAGRGLQLLFYSVGIGQISSEVPQNLSASRPQDRQFILSSKKLLLSDSGFYLCAWSVTDTGELFFGEGSRLTVL.

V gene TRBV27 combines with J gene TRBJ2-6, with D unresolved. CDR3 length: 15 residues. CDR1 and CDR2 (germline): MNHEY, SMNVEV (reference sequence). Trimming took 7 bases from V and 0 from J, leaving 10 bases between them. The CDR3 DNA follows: TGTGCCAGCATGCAGGTCAGCTCTGGGGCCAACGTCCTGACTTTC. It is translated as CASMQVSSGANVLTF.

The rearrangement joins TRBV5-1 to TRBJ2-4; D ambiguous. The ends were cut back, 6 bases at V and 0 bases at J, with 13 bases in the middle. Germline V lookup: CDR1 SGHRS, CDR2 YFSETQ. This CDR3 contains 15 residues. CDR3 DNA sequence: TGCGCCAGCATTTCCAGTAGCCTAGCCAAAAACATTCAGTACTTC. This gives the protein CASISSSLAKNIQYF.

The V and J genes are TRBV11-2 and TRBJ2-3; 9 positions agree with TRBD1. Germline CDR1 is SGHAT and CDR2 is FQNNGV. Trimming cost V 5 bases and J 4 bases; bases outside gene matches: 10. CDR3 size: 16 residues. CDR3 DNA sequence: TGTGCCAGCAGCCTCGGACAGGGGATGGTTGCAGATACGCAGTATTTT. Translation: CASSLGQGMVADTQYF.

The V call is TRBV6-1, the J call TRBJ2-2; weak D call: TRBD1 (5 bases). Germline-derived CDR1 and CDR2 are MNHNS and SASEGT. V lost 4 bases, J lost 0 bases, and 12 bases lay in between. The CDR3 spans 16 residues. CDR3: CASSVGVATNTGELFF. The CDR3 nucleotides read TGTGCCAGCAGTGTAGGGGTTGCTACGAACACCGGGGAGCTGTTTTTT.

The CDR3 sequence is CASSPGTSGRRTDTQYF. The CDR3 DNA is TGTGCCAGCAGCCCGGGGACTAGCGGGAGGCGGACAGATACGCAGTATTTT. The rearrangement links TRBV9 to TRBJ2-3; TRBD2 matches at 15 bases. CDR1 is SGDLS, CDR2 YYNGEE, per germline. Unmatched junction bases numbered 6, after V lost 4 bases and J lost 3 bases. This CDR3 is built from 17 residues.

CDR3 nucleotide sequence: TGTGCCATCGGACTACAGGGGGCTCAGGTTATGTACGAGCAGTACTTC. It yields the protein CAIGLQGAQVMYEQYF. J is TRBJ2-7 and V is TRBV10-3, with 9 positions matching TRBD1. V lost 8 bases, J lost 4 bases, and 15 bases stayed unmatched. CDR3 length: 16 amino acids. The germline V gene has CDR1 ENHRY and CDR2 SYGVKD.

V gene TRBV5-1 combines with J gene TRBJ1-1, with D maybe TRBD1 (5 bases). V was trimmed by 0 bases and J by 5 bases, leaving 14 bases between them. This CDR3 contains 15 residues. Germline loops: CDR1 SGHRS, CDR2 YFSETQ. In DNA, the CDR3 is TGCGCCAGCAGCTTGGACGGGGGGACTGAAACTGAAGCTTTCTTT. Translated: CASSLDGGTETEAFF.

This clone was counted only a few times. CDR3 DNA: TGTGCCAGTAGTGGGGACAGGGGATATGGCTACACCTTC. Protein product: CASSGDRGYGYTF. This chain joins TRBV19 and TRBJ1-2; 10 nucleotides align to TRBD1. The V segment lost 5 bases and the J segment 5 bases; nucleotides outside the gene matches: 2. Germline CDR1 reads LNHDA; CDR2 reads SQIVND (reference sequence). The CDR3 is made up of 13 amino acids.

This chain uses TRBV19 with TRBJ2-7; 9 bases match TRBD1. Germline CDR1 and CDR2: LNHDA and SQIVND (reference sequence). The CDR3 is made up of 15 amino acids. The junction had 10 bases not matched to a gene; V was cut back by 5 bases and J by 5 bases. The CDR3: CASSLPGQGTNEQYF. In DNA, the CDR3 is TGTGCCAGTAGTTTACCGGGACAGGGAACCAACGAGCAGTACTTC.

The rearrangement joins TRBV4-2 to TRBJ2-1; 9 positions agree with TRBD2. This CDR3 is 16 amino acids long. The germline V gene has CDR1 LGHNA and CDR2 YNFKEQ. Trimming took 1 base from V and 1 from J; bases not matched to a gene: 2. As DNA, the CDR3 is TGTGCCAGCAGCCAAGTGGCGGGAGGGTCCTACAATGAGCAGTTCTTC. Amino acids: CASSQVAGGSYNEQFF.

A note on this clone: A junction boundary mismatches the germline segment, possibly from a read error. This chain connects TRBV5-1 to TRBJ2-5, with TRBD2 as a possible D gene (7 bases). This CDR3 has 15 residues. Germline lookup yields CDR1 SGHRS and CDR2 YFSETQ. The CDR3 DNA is TGCGCCAGCAGATTGGGGGGGCATAAGGGGGAGACCCAGTACTTC. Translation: CASRLGGHKGETQYF. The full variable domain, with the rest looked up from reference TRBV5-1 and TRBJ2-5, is KAGVTQTPRYLIKTRGQQVTLSCSPISGHRSVSWYQQTPGQGLQFLFEYFSETQRNKGNFPGRFSGRQFSNSRSEMNVSTLELGDSALYLCASRLGGHKGETQYFGPGTRLLVL.

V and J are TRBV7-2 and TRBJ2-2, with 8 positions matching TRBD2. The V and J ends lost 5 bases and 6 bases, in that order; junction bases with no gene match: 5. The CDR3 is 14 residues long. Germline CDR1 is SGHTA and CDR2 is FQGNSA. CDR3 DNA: TGTGCCAGCAGCCCACTAGCGGTGGCCGGGGAGCTGTTTTTT. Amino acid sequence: CASSPLAVAGELFF.

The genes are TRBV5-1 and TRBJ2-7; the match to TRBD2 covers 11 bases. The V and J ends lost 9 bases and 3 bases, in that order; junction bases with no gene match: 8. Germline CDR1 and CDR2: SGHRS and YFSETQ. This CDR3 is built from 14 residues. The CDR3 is CATSLTSGGYEQYF. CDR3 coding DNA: TGCGCCACCTCTCTAACTAGCGGGGGCTACGAGCAGTACTTC.

The CDR3 bases are TGTGCCAGCAGCTTAGCGTTGGGGACAGGGAGCAATGAGCAGTTCTTC. Translating gives CASSLALGTGSNEQFF. J is TRBJ2-1 and V is TRBV7-9; TRBD1 agrees at 9 bases. Losses at the gene ends were 0 bases for V and 6 bases for J; bases not matched to a gene: 6. Germline assignment: CDR1 SEHNR and CDR2 FQNEAQ (reference sequence). The CDR3 loop spans 16 amino acids.

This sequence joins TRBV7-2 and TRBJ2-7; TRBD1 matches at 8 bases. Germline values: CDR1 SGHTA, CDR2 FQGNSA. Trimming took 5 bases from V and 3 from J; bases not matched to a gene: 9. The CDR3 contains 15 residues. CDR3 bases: TGTGCCAGCAGCCCAGAAGCAGGGGGCCACTACGAGCAGTACTTC. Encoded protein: CASSPEAGGHYEQYF.